A single sample is the source of the 4 T cell receptor beta chains below, sequenced in a study of T-cell memory formation after mild COVID-19. MiXCR, run by TCRdb on the 5' RACE reads, gives a single entry per CDR3 protein. The sample shows 10,000 to 15,000 distinct CDR3 sequences, around 15% of them seen only once. Specimen: PBMCs or a T cell subset sorted from them (not recorded which). All receptors come from a man aged 18 to 29 who had mild COVID-19 (a few samples of this study predate the infection). Cell type and time point are not known.

There are many counts of this clonotype. The chain combines TRBV4-2 with TRBJ2-6; 8 bases line up with TRBD2. Germline V CDR1 and CDR2: LGHNA, YNFKEQ. The CDR3 is made up of 16 amino acids. The ends lost 0 bases at V and 2 bases at J; junction bases unmatched: 0. CDR3 residues: CASSQEAGAGANVLTF. In nucleotides, the CDR3 is TGTGCCAGCAGCCAAGAAGCGGGGGCTGGGGCCAACGTCCTGACTTTC.

This clonotype was counted a few times. The gene calls are TRBV27 and TRBJ1-1; D is possibly TRBD1 (5 bases). Trimming removed 5 bases from V and 8 bases from J, with 21 bases in between. CDR1 and CDR2 (germline): MNHEY, SMNVEV (reference sequence). The CDR3 covers 15 residues. The CDR3 reads CASSIDSGAYREAFF. The CDR3 coding sequence is TGTGCCAGCAGTATCGACAGTGGGGCGTACAGAGAAGCTTTCTTT.

The table lists this clonotype with many counts. The V call is TRBV5-4, the J call TRBJ1-6; no firm D call. V lost 5 bases, J lost 0 bases, and 12 bases lay in between. Germline V gene sequence: CDR1 SGHNT, CDR2 YYREEE (reference sequence). The CDR3 has 16 residues. The CDR3 spells CASRAMKGSYNSPLHF. CDR3 DNA: TGTGCCAGCAGGGCCATGAAGGGCTCCTATAATTCACCCCTCCACTTT.

The chain carries TRBV14 and TRBJ1-1; D gene ambiguous. V was cut by 4 bases and J by 8 bases, with 11 bases left in between. Germline lookup yields CDR1 SGHDN and CDR2 FVKESK. The CDR3 is 12 amino acids. The CDR3 nucleotides are TGTGCCAGCAGCCCCGAAGCACTAGAAGCTTTCTTT. This translates into CASSPEALEAFF. Complete variable domain (other parts from reference TRBV14 and TRBJ1-1): EAGVTQFPSHSVIEKGQTVTLRCDPISGHDNLYWYRRVMGKEIKFLLHFVKESKQDESGMPNNRFLAERTGGTYSTLKVQPAELEDSGVYFCASSPEALEAFFGQGTRLTVV.